This T cell receptor (beta chain) was identified in a study of T cells after yellow fever vaccination. Turning to the study itself: The SMART-Seq v4 Ultra Low Input method served to prepare the low-cell-number fractions.

Study-level findings and limits: Most clones from primary vaccination resurfaced after the booster (approximately 95% CD4, around 90% CD8).

This clonotype was recorded many times. The antigen remains undetermined. UMIs and a universal primer site were added when TCR cDNA was made by 5'RACE template switching. Using its own MiXCR run on the 5' RACE reads, TCRdb lists one record per CDR3 protein. The sample records some 120,000 distinct CDR3 sequences, roughly 8.2% being singletons. The input for sequencing was CD8+ T cells sorted from PBMCs, taken on the day of the yellow fever booster vaccination. This sequence was found in a man between 18 and 29 years old who received the YFV17D yellow fever vaccine.

The CDR3 DNA sequence: TGTGCCAGCAGTTTGGGACTAGCGGGGGGTGAGTCAGATACGCAGTATTTT. This gives the protein CASSLGLAGGESDTQYF. The chain recombines TRBV28 with TRBJ2-3; TRBD2 matches 15 bases. The CDR3 totals 17 residues. With 3 bases clipped from V and 4 bases from J, the junction kept 5 bases outside the gene matches. Germline values: CDR1 MDHEN, CDR2 SYDVKM.